The 20 T cell receptor beta chains below were found in one sample sequenced in a study of blood T cell repertoires in COVID-19. The data were produced by immunoSEQ multiplex PCR, yet TCRdb's version contains in-frame clones alone and is incomplete. Of 250,000 to 300,000 clones listed, around 92% are singletons. The specimen sequenced was PBMCs or T cells enriched from blood (not recorded which). The receptors stem from a woman between 50 and 59 years old who had been exposed to COVID-19.

This clone was recorded only once. This chain links TRBV7-9 with TRBJ2-3, with unresolved D. This CDR3 has 14 amino acids. Trimming stripped 1 base from V and 1 base from J, with 6 bases between. CDR1 and CDR2 (germline): SEHNR, FQNEAQ (reference sequence). The CDR3 here is CASSLGAGTDTQYF. The DNA for the CDR3 is TGTGCCAGCAGCTTAGGGGCAGGCACAGATACGCAGTATTTT.

The chain recombines TRBV12-5 with TRBJ2-1, with D tentatively TRBD1 (5 bases). In germline, CDR1 is LGHNT, CDR2 FRNRAP. The V gene lost 3 bases and the J gene lost 8 bases, with 14 bases spanning the gap. This CDR3 is 14 amino acids long. DNA of the CDR3: TGTGCTAGTGGTTTTAACCCAGGGCGCCATGAGCAGTTCTTC. Its protein is CASGFNPGRHEQFF.

V usage is TRBV7-6 and J usage is TRBJ2-3; TRBD2 matches 9 bases. Germline-derived CDR1 and CDR2 are SGHVS and FNYEAQ. V was clipped by 5 bases and J by 1 base; unmatched bases: 7. The CDR3 length is 16 residues. As DNA, the CDR3 is TGTGCCAGCAGCCCGTCCCGGACTAGCGGCACAGATACGCAGTATTTT. It codes for CASSPSRTSGTDTQYF.

There are a few counts of this clone. This chain connects TRBV19 to TRBJ1-4; D gene ambiguous. Germline V gives CDR1 LNHDA, CDR2 SQIVND (reference sequence). CDR3 length: 13 amino acids. Between the trimmed V and J ends, which lost 5 bases and 0 bases, there was a span of 4 bases. The CDR3 spells CASSGATNEKLFF. The DNA for the CDR3 is TGTGCCAGTAGTGGAGCAACTAATGAAAAACTGTTTTTT. The variable domain in full, completed from reference TRBV19 and TRBJ1-4, reads DGGITQSPKYLFRKEGQNVTLSCEQNLNHDAMYWYRQDPGQGLRLIYYSQIVNDFQKGDIAEGYSVSREKKESFPLTVTSAQKNPTAFYLCASSGATNEKLFFGSGTQLSVL.

The chain carries TRBV27 and TRBJ1-1, with D possibly matching TRBD1 (6 bases). V was cut by 6 bases and J by 5 bases, with 16 bases left in between. The CDR3 covers 14 residues. Germline V gene data show CDR1 as MNHEY and CDR2 as SMNVEV (reference sequence). The CDR3 is CASSFRDTGTEAFF. DNA of the CDR3: TGTGCCAGCAGCTTTCGGGATACAGGGACTGAAGCTTTCTTT.

This chain joins TRBV4-1 and TRBJ2-1; no definite D call. The germline V and J ends were trimmed by 1 base and 0 bases, with 7 bases remaining between them. Germline CDR1 reads MGHRA; CDR2 reads YSYEKL. The CDR3 has 15 amino acids. CDR3: CASSQGHLSYNEQFF. The CDR3 DNA follows: TGCGCCAGCAGCCAAGGACATCTCTCCTACAATGAGCAGTTCTTC.

This chain uses TRBV7-9 with TRBJ1-6, with D unclear. Looked up from germline, CDR1 is SEHNR and CDR2 is FQNEAQ (reference sequence). The CDR3 covers 13 residues. V was shortened by 5 bases and J by 9 bases, with 11 bases between the two germline ends. CDR3: CASSAFSGSPLHF. CDR3 coding DNA: TGTGCCAGCAGCGCTTTCTCCGGTTCACCCCTCCACTTT.

J is TRBJ1-2 and V is TRBV19; a possible D gene is TRBD1 (6 bases). The CDR3 has 17 residues. Germline CDR1 and CDR2: LNHDA and SQIVND (reference sequence). V gave up 3 bases and J gave up 1 base, with 18 bases separating them. CDR3 amino acids: CASSIRSAGDINYGYTF. The CDR3 DNA follows: TGTGCCAGTAGTATTCGGTCTGCGGGGGACATTAACTATGGCTACACCTTC.

This chain connects TRBV15 to TRBJ1-1, with TRBD1 matching 8 bases. Trimming removed 3 bases from V and 1 base from J; junction bases left unmatched: 4. The CDR3 consists of 15 residues. Germline CDR1 is LNHNV and CDR2 is YYDKDF (reference sequence). CDR3 in DNA: TGTGCCACCAGCAGGGTGACAGGGGCGAACACTGAAGCTTTCTTT. Its protein product is CATSRVTGANTEAFF. The full variable domain, in which reference TRBV15 and TRBJ1-1 provide the parts outside the CDR3, is DAMVIQNPRYQVTQFGKPVTLSCSQTLNHNVMYWYQQKSSQAPKLLFHYYDKDFNNEADTPDNFQSRRPNTSFCFLDIRSPGLGDTAMYLCATSRVTGANTEAFFGQGTRLTVV.

V and J are TRBV19 and TRBJ2-1; 9 bases align to TRBD2. Unmatched junction bases numbered 8, after V lost 7 bases and J lost 1 base. The length of the CDR3 is 16 residues. CDR1 and CDR2 from the germline V gene are LNHDA and SQIVND (reference sequence). The CDR3 bases are TGTGCCAGTACTGGGGAGCGGGGGGCGTCCTACAATGAGCAGTTCTTC. Translation gives CASTGERGASYNEQFF.

The V gene is TRBV5-1, the J gene TRBJ1-2; 11 nucleotides agree with TRBD1. J gave up 6 bases and V 0 bases, and 4 bases lay outside the gene matches. The germline gives CDR1 SGHRS, CDR2 YFSETQ. This CDR3 comprises 15 residues. CDR3 nucleotide sequence: TGCGCCAGCAGCTTGGGGACAGGGGGCGGCAATGGCTACACCTTC. It encodes CASSLGTGGGNGYTF.

The chain combines TRBV28 with TRBJ1-3, with 8 bases identical to TRBD1. There are 18 residues in the CDR3. V shed 5 bases, J shed 0 bases, and the junction held 12 bases outside the gene matches. Germline CDR1 MDHEN, CDR2 SYDVKM. CDR3 sequence: CASSATGTGVSSGNTIYF. In DNA form, the CDR3 reads TGTGCCAGCAGTGCAACCGGGACAGGCGTCAGCTCTGGAAACACCATATATTTT.

The chain joins TRBV5-1 to TRBJ2-2; 7 bases align to TRBD1. This CDR3 spans 17 amino acids. CDR1 and CDR2 (germline): SGHRS, YFSETQ. J gave up 2 bases and V 3 bases, and 10 bases lay outside the gene matches. The CDR3 region is CASSWTGTAPNTGELFF. CDR3 sequence (DNA): TGCGCCAGCAGCTGGACCGGGACAGCACCTAACACCGGGGAGCTGTTTTTT.

J is TRBJ2-7 and V is TRBV6-5; a weak D match, TRBD1 (5 bases). Germline CDR1 MNHEY, CDR2 SVGAGI. Trimming took 2 bases from V and 5 from J, leaving 10 bases between them. The CDR3 has 13 amino acids. Written as DNA, the CDR3 is TGTGCCAGCAGTTACCGGCAGGGCCACGAGCAGTACTTC. This sequence encodes CASSYRQGHEQYF.

CDR3 DNA sequence: TGCGCCAGCAGCTTGGAAGCTGGTTCGATATCTGGCTACACCTTC. Its translation: CASSLEAGSISGYTF. This rearrangement joins TRBV5-1 to TRBJ1-2; D remains ambiguous. The CDR3 is made up of 15 amino acids. V was clipped by 0 bases and J by 7 bases, with 16 bases between them. Looked up from germline, CDR1 is SGHRS and CDR2 is YFSETQ.

The CDR3 DNA is TGTGCCAGCAGCTTGGCCGGAGTCGGACAGGGGAACGAGCAGTACTTC. Its translation: CASSLAGVGQGNEQYF. The V gene is TRBV5-4, the J gene TRBJ2-7; 9 bases match TRBD1. Per germline, CDR1 SGHNT and CDR2 YYREEE (reference sequence). With 0 bases clipped from V and 5 bases from J, the junction kept 9 bases outside the gene matches. The CDR3 loop spans 16 amino acids. Full variable domain (rest looked up from reference TRBV5-4 and TRBJ2-7): ETGVTQSPTHLIKTRGQQVTLRCSSQSGHNTVSWYQQALGQGPQFIFQYYREEENGRGNFPPRFSGLQFPNYSSELNVNALELDDSALYLCASSLAGVGQGNEQYFGPGTRLTVT.

The chain couples TRBV9 to TRBJ1-6, with unresolved D. The CDR3 has 15 amino acids. The germline gives CDR1 SGDLS, CDR2 YYNGEE. Trimming shortened V by 0 bases and J by 5 bases, and 9 bases separated the two germline ends. The CDR3 DNA is TGTGCCAGCAGCGTAGAGACAAGAGATAATTCACCCCTCCACTTT. It encodes CASSVETRDNSPLHF. The whole variable domain, remainder taken from reference TRBV9 and TRBJ1-6, is DSGVTQTPKHLITATGQRVTLRCSPRSGDLSVYWYQQSLDQGLQFLIQYYNGEERAKGNILERFSAQQFPDLHSELNLSSLELGDSALYFCASSVETRDNSPLHFGNGTRLTVT.

The rearrangement uses TRBV28 and TRBJ2-6; a weak D match, TRBD1 (7 bases). Trimming took off 3 bases at V and 0 bases at J, with 27 bases between the two ends. This CDR3 contains 22 residues. The germline V gene has CDR1 MDHEN and CDR2 SYDVKM. CDR3 sequence (DNA): TGTGCCAGCAGTTTGAAACGTCGTGACAGGGAGGTTCGTCACTCTGGGGCCAACGTCCTGACTTTC. It codes for CASSLKRRDREVRHSGANVLTF.

In this sample, this clone turned up a few times. V gene TRBV3-1 (or the pseudogene TRBV3-2) combines with J gene TRBJ1-1; D is possibly TRBD1 (6 bases). CDR3 length: 14 amino acids. Germline CDR1 is LGHDT and CDR2 is YNNKEL (reference sequence). Trimming stripped 4 bases from V and 5 bases from J, with 14 bases between. The CDR3 loop reads CASSPVAGTTEAFF. CDR3 DNA: TGTGCCAGCAGCCCAGTGGCTGGGACAACTGAAGCTTTCTTT.

This rearrangement joins TRBV4-1 to TRBJ1-6; no clear D. This CDR3 is built from 15 residues. CDR1 is MGHRA and CDR2 is YSYEKL in the germline V gene. Trimming took 3 bases from V and 3 from J, leaving 9 bases between them. The CDR3 coding sequence is TGCGCCAGCAGCCACGAGGGCATCTATAATTCACCCCTCCACTTT. This translates into CASSHEGIYNSPLHF.